This T cell receptor (beta chain) comes out of a study of T cell responses to AZD1222 COVID-19 vaccine. TCRdb's table, derived via immunoSEQ multiplex PCR, lists solely in-frame clones and lacks some. The sample records over 130,000 clones, around 92% being singletons. This clone was counted once. The antigen is undetermined. There are 13 residues in the CDR3. From germline, CDR1 is MNHNS and CDR2 SASEGT. Trimming shortened V by 3 bases and J by 11 bases, and 14 bases separated the two germline ends. Points from the study as a whole: Repertoires were obtained only post-peak T cell response.

The genes are TRBV6-1 and TRBJ1-3; perhaps TRBD1 as D (6 bases). Here the sequenced sample was peripheral blood, taken 28 days after the second AZD1222 dose. The source is an adult who received the AZD1222 COVID-19 vaccine. CDR3 sequence: CASSETGGLAIYF. As DNA, the CDR3 is TGTGCCAGCAGTGAGACGGGGGGCCTCGCCATATATTTT.